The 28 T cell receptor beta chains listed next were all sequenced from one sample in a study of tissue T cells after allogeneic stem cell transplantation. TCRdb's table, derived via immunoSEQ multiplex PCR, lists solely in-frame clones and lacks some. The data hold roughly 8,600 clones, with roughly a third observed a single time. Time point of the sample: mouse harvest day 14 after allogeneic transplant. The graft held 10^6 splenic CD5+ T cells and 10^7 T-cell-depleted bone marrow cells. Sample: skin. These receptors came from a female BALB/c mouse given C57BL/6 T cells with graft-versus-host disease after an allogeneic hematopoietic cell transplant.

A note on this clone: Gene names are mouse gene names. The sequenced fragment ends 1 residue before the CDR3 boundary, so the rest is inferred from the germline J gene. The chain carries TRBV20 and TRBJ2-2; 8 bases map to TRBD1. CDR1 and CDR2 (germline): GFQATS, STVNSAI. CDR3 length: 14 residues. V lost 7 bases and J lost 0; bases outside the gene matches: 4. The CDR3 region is CGVKQGANTGQLYF. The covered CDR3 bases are TGTGGTGTCAAACAGGGGGCAAACACCGGGCAGCTCTAC.

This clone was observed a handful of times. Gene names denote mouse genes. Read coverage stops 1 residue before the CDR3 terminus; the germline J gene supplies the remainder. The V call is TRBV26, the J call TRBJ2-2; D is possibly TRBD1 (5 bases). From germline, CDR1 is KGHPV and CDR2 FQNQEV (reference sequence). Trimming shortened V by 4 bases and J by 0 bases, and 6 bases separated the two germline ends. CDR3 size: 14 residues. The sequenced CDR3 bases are TGTGCCAGCAGTCGGACATCAAACACCGGGCAGCTCTAC. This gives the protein CASSRTSNTGQLY. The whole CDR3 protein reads CASSRTSNTGQLYF. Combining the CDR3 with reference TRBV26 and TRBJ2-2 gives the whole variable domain NSKVIQTPRYLVKGQGQKAKMRCIPEKGHPVVFWYQQNKNNEFKFLINFQNQEVLQQIDMTEKRFSAECPSNSPCSLEIQSSEAGDSALYLCASSRTSNTGQLYFGEGSKLTVL.

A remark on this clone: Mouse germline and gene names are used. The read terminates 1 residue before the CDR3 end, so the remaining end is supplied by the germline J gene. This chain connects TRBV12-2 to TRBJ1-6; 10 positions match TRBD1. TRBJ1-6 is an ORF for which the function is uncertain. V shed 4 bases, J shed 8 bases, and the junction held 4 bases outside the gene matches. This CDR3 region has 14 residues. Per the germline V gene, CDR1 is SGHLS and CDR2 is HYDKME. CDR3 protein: CASSSGTGDSPLYF. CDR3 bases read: TGTGCCAGCTCGTCCGGGACAGGGGATTCGCCCCTCTAC.

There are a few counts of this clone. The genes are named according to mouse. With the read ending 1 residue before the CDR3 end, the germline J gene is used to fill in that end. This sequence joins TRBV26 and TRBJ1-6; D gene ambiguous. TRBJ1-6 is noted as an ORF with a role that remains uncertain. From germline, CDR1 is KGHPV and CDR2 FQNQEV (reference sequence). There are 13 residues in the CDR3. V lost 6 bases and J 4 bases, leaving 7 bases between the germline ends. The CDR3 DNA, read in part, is TGTGCCAGCAGCCTGGCATATAATTCGCCCCTCTAC. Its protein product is CASSLAYNSPLY. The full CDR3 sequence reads CASSLAYNSPLYF.

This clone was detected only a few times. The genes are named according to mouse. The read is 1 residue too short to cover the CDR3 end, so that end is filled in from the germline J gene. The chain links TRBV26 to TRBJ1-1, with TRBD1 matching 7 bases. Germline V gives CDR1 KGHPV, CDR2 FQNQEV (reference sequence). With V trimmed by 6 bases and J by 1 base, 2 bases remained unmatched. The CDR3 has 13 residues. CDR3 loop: CASRDRLNTEVFF. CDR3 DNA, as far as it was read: TGTGCCAGCAGGGACAGGTTGAACACAGAAGTCTTC.

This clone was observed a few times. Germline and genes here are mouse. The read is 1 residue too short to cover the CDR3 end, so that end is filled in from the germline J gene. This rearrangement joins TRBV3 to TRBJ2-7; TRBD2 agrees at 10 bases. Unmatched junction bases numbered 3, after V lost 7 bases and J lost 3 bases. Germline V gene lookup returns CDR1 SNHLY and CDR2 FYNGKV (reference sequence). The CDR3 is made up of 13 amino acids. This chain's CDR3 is CASTRLGGYEQYF. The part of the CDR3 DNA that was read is TGTGCCAGCACCAGACTGGGGGGCTATGAACAGTAC.

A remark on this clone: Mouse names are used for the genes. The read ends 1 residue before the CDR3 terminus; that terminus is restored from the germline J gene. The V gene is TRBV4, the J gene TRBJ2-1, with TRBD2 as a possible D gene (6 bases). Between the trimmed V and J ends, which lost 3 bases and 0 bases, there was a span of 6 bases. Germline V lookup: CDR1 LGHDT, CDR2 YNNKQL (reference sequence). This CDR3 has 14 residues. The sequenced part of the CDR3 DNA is TGTGCCAGCAGCTACTGGGGTAACTATGCTGAGCAGTTC. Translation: CASSYWGNYAEQF. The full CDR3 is CASSYWGNYAEQFF.

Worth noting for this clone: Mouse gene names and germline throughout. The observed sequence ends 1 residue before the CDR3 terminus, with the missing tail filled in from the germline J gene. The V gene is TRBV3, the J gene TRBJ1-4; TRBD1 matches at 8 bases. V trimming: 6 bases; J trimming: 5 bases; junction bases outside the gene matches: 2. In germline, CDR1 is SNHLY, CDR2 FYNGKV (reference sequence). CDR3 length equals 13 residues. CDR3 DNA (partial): TGTGCCAGCAGTGGACAGGGAAACGAAAGATTATTT. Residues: CASSGQGNERLF. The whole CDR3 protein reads CASSGQGNERLFF.

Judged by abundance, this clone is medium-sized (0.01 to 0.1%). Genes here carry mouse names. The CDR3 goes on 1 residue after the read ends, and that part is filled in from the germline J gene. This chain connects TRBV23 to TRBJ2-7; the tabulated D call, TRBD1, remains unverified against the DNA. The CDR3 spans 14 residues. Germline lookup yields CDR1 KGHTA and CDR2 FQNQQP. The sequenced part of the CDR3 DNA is TGCTCCAGCAGTCAATCCGGGACAGGGTATGAACAGTAC. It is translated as CSSSQSGTGYEQY. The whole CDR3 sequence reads CSSSQSGTGYEQYF.

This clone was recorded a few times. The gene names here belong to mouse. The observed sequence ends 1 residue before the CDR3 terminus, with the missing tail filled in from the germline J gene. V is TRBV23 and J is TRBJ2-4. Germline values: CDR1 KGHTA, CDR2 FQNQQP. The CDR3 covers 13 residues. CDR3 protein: CSSSHGDQNTLYF. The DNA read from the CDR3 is TGCTCCAGCAGTCACGGGGATCAAAACACCTTGTAC.

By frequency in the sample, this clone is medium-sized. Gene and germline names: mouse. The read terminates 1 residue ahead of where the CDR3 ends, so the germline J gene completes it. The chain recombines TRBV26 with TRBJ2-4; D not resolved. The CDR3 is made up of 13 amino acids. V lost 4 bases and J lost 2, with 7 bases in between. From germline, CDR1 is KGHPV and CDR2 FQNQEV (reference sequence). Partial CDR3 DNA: TGTGCCAGCAGTCCCCTGTATCAAAACACCTTGTAC. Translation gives CASSPLYQNTLY. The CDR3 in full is CASSPLYQNTLYF.

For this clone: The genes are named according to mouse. The covered CDR3 bases are TGTGCCAGCAGCTTAGGCATCGGAAATACGCTCTAT. Translation gives CASSLGIGNTLY. From start to end, the CDR3 is CASSLGIGNTLYF. The chain is built from TRBV3 and TRBJ1-3; D unclear. The read ends 1 residue early relative to the CDR3; the germline J gene fills the gap. V was trimmed by 1 base and J by 4 bases, leaving 5 bases between them. The CDR3 has 13 residues. CDR1 SNHLY and CDR2 FYNGKV come from the germline V gene (reference sequence). Based on the CDR3 plus reference TRBV3 and TRBJ1-3, the full variable domain is GPKVLQIPSHQIIDMGQMVTLNCDPVSNHLYFYWYKQILGQQMEFLVNFYNGKVMEKSKLFKDQFSVERPDGSYFTLKIQPTALEDSAVYFCASSLGIGNTLYFGEGSRLIVV.

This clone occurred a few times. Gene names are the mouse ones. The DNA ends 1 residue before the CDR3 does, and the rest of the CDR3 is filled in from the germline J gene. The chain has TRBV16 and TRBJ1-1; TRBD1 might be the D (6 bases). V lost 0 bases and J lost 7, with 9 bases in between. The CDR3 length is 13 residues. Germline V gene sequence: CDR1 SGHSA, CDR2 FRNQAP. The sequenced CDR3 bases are TGTGCAAGCAGCTTAGATCAAGGGGGAGAAGTCTTC. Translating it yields CASSLDQGGEVF. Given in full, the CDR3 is CASSLDQGGEVFF.

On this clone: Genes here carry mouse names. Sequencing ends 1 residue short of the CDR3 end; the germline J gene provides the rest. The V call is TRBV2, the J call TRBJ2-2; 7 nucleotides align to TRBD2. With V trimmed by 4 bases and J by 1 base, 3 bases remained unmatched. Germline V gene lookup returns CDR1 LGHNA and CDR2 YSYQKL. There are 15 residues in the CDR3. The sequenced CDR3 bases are TGTGCCAGCAGCCCCGGGGGGGGAAACACCGGGCAGCTCTAC. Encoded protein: CASSPGGGNTGQLY. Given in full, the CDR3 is CASSPGGGNTGQLYF.

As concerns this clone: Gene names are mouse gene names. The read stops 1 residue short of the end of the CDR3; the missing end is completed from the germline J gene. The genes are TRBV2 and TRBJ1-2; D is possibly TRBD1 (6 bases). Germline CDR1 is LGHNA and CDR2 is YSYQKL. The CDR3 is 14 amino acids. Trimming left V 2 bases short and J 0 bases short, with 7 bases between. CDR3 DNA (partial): TGTGCCAGCAGCCAAAGGACAGCAAACTCCGACTACACC. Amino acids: CASSQRTANSDYT. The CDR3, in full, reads CASSQRTANSDYTF.

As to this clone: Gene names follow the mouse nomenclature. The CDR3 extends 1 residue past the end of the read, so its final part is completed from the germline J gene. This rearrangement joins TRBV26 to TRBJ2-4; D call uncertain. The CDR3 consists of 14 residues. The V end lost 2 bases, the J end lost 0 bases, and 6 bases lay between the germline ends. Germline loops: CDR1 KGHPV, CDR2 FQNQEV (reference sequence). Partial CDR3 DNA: TGTGCCAGCAGTCTGCAGTCTAGTCAAAACACCTTGTAC. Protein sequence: CASSLQSSQNTLY. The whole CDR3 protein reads CASSLQSSQNTLYF.

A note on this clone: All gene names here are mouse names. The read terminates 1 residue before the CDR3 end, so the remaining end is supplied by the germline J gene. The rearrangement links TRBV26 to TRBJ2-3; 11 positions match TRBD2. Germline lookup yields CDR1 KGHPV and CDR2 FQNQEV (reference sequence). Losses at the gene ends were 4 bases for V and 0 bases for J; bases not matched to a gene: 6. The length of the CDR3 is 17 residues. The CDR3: CASSPRLGGSSAETLYF. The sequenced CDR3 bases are TGTGCCAGCAGTCCCCGACTGGGGGGGTCTAGTGCAGAAACGCTGTAT.

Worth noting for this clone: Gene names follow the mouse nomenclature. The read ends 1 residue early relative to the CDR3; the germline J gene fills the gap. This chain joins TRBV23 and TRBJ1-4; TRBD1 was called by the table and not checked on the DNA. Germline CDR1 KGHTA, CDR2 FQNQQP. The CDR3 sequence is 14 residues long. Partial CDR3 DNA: TGCTCCAGCAGTCCCGGGACAGGGAACGAAAGATTATTT. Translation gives CSSSPGTGNERLF. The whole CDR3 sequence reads CSSSPGTGNERLFF.

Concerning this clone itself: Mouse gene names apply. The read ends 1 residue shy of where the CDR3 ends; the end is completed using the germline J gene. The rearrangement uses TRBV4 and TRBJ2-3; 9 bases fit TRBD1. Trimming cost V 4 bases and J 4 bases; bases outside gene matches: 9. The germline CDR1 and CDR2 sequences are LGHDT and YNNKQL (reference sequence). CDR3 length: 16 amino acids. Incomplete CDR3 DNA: TGTGCCAGCAGCTCCTACACCGGGACAGGGACAGAAACGCTGTAT. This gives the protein CASSSYTGTGTETLY. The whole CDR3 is CASSSYTGTGTETLYF.

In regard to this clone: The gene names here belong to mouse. Incomplete CDR3 DNA: TGCAGGGGACATTCAAACACCGGGCAGCTCTAC. It encodes CRGHSNTGQLY. The CDR3 reads in full as CRGHSNTGQLYF. The rearrangement links TRBV1 to TRBJ2-2; possible D gene TRBD1, 6 bases. The sequence runs out 1 residue before the end of the CDR3; the remainder is reconstructed from the germline J gene. From germline, CDR1 is NSQYPW and CDR2 LRSPGD (reference sequence). The CDR3 runs to 12 residues.

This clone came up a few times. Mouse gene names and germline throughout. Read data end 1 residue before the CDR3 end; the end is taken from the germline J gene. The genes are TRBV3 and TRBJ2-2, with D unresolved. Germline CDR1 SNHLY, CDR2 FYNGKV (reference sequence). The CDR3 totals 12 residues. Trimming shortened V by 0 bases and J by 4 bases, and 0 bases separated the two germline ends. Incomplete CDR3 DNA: TGTGCCAGCAGCTTAGCCACCGGGCAGCTCTAC. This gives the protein CASSLATGQLY. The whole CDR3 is CASSLATGQLYF.

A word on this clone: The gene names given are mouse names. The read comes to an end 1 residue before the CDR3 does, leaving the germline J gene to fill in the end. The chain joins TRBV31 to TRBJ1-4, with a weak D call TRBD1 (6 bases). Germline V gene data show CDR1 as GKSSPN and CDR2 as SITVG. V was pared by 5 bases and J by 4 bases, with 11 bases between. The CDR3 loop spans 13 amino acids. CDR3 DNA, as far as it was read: TGTGCCTGGGGGGGACAAAACAACGAAAGATTATTT. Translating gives CAWGGQNNERLF. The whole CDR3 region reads CAWGGQNNERLFF.

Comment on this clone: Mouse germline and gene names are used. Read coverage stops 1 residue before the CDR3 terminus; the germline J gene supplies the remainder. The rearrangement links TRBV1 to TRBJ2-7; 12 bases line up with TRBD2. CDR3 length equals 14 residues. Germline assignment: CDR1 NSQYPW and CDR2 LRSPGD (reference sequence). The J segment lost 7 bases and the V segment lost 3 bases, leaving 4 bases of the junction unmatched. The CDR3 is CTCSARDWGVEQYF. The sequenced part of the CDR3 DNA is TGCACCTGCAGTGCCCGGGACTGGGGGGTGGAACAGTAC.

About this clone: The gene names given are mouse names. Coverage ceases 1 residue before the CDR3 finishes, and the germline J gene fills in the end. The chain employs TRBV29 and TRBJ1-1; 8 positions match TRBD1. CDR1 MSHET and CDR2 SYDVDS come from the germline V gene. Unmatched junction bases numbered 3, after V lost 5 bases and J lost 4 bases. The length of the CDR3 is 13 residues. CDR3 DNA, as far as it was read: TGTGCTAGCAGTCTCAGGGGGCGCACAGAAGTCTTC. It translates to CASSLRGRTEVF. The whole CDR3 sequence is CASSLRGRTEVFF.

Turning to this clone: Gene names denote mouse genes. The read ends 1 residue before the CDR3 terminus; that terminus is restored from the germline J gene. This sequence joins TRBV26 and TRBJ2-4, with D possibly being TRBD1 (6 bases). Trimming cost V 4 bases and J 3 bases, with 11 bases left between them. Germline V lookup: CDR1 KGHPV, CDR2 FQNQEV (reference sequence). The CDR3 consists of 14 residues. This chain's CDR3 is CASSPRGGQNTLYF. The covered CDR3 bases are TGTGCCAGCAGTCCCAGGGGTGGGCAAAACACCTTGTAC. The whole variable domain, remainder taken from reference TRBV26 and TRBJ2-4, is NSKVIQTPRYLVKGQGQKAKMRCIPEKGHPVVFWYQQNKNNEFKFLINFQNQEVLQQIDMTEKRFSAECPSNSPCSLEIQSSEAGDSALYLCASSPRGGQNTLYFGAGTRLSVL.

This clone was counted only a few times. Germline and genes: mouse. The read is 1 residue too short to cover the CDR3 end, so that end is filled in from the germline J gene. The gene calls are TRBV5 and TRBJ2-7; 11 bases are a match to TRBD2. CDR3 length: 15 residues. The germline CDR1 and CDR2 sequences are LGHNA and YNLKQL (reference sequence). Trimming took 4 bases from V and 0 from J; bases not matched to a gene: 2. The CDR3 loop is CASSRDWGSSYEQYF. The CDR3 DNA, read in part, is TGTGCCAGCAGCCGGGACTGGGGGAGCTCCTATGAACAGTAC.

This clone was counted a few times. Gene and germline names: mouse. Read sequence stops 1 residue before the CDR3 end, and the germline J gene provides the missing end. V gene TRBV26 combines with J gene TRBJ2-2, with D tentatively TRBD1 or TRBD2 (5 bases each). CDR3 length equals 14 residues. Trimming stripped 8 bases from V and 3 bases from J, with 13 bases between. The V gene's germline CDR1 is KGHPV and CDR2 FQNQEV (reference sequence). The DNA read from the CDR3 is TGTGCCAGCTTTCAGCCGGGGGACACCGGGCAGCTCTAC. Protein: CASFQPGDTGQLY. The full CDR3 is CASFQPGDTGQLYF.

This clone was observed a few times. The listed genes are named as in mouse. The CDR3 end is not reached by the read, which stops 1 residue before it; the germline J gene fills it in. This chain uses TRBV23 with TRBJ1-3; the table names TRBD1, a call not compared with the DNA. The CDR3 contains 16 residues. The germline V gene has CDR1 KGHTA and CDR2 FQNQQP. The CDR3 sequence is CSSSQSTGPSGNTLYF. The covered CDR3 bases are TGCTCCAGCAGTCAATCGACAGGGCCTTCTGGAAATACGCTCTAT.